What follows describes a single TCR beta chain. The data were taken from a study of blood T cell repertoires in COVID-19. Study details: Sources were T cells, B-cell-depleted T cells, or PBMCs; the material itself was cDNA or gDNA.

Original analysis: The assay estimated nucleated cells by amplifying reference gene primers. TCRdb keeps only in-frame clones here, not all; method: immunoSEQ multiplex PCR. V, J and clone size were drawn from that table, and D and trimming were deduced from the DNA. The sample includes about 20,000 clones, over 80% of them seen just once. Germline assignment: CDR1 ENHRY and CDR2 SYGVKD. The CDR3 is 13 amino acids. V lost 10 bases to trimming and J lost 3 bases; unmatched junction nucleotides: 9. The sample was peripheral blood. The TCR originated in a man at least 80 years old with active or convalescent COVID-19. The gene calls are TRBV10-3 and TRBJ2-7, with 7 bases identical to TRBD1. Here the CDR3 DNA reads TGTGCCACCCTAGGGACAGAAAGCTACGAGCAGTACTTC. It specifies CATLGTESYEQYF.